This T cell receptor (beta chain) derives from a study of T cell responses to AZD1222 COVID-19 vaccine. Study-wide findings and caveats: Researchers report vaccine-associated CD4 TCRs spanning spike, with dominance at 160-218 and 743-854. Reportedly, close to half of spike-specific TCRs are directed against unmutated variant regions.

With respect to this clone: What it binds is not known.

The protocol was immunoSEQ multiplex PCR, while the TCRdb copy is restricted to in-frame clones and leaves out a portion. The table lists roughly 110,000 clones, over 80% of them singletons, with over 7% in the top ten. The sequencing here drew on peripheral blood, taken 28 days after the second AZD1222 dose. The receptor was isolated from an adult who received the AZD1222 COVID-19 vaccine.

Written as DNA, the CDR3 is TGTGCCAGCAGCCCAAATTGGGCCGGGGAGCTGTTTTTT. The encoded protein is CASSPNWAGELFF. The chain couples TRBV7-2 to TRBJ2-2, with no clear D. The CDR3 length is 13 residues. V gave up 5 bases and J gave up 6 bases, with 10 bases separating them. Germline assignment: CDR1 SGHTA and CDR2 FQGNSA.